The clone carrying this T cell receptor beta chain was observed a few times. This sample was taken from a study of blood T cells in healthy people across ages. The CDR3 covers 13 residues. The germline CDR1 and CDR2 sequences are SGDLS and YYNGEE. V shed 0 bases and J shed 6 bases, with 9 bases lying between them. Alongside a J-beta primer mix, a sample-barcoded 5' primer served in a second PCR lasting about 7 to 11 cycles. TCRdb re-called the 5' RACE reads with MiXCR, one entry per CDR3 protein. The repertoire holds some 860,000 distinct CDR3 sequences, with roughly three fifths as singletons. The origin of this receptor is a man aged 35-49 years in good health. Specimen: blood. This chain links TRBV9 with TRBJ1-2; possible D gene TRBD1, 6 bases. The CDR3 protein is CASSVDREDGYTF. CDR3 sequence (DNA): TGTGCCAGCAGCGTAGACAGGGAGGATGGCTACACCTTC. Complete variable domain (other parts from reference TRBV9 and TRBJ1-2): DSGVTQTPKHLITATGQRVTLRCSPRSGDLSVYWYQQSLDQGLQFLIQYYNGEERAKGNILERFSAQQFPDLHSELNLSSLELGDSALYFCASSVDREDGYTFGSGTRLTVV.